This T cell receptor (beta chain) is drawn from a study of shared clonotypes between healthy human individuals. At the level of the study: The people who gave samples were a couple of women and a few men aged 18 to 49.

The data were produced by immunoSEQ multiplex PCR, yet TCRdb's version contains in-frame clones alone and is incomplete. The sample consists of approximately 1.9 million clones, around 93% of them appearing once. Terminally differentiated effector memory CD45RA+ cells were excluded from the naive CD8 cells, which were CD45RO-negative and positively selected for CCR7. This receptor was obtained from a man aged 18 to 29 in good health. Some clones in this sample may be carry-over from other donors' samples. Source material: naive CD8+ T cells from PBMCs.

CDR3 DNA sequence: TGTGCCAGCAGCTTAGCGGATACCGGGACAGGATATGGCTACACCTTC. Translated, it gives CASSLADTGTGYGYTF. The rearrangement uses TRBV11-1 and TRBJ1-2; 8 nucleotides agree with TRBD1. The germline V gene encodes CDR1 SGHAT and CDR2 FQDESV (reference sequence). The CDR3 runs 16 residues. Losses at the gene ends were 0 bases for V and 5 bases for J; bases not matched to a gene: 8.